This TCR beta chain came from a study of blood T cell repertoires in COVID-19. CDR3 size: 15 residues. Germline loops: CDR1 SGDLS, CDR2 YYNGEE. The V and J ends lost 1 base and 2 bases, in that order; junction bases with no gene match: 4. Assay: immunoSEQ multiplex PCR; the TCRdb copy retains only in-frame clones and omits some. The table records about 98,000 clones, about 80% of them present only once. The chain recombines TRBV9 with TRBJ2-5; 8 bases are shared with TRBD2. The specimen sequenced was peripheral blood. The TCR comes from a man between 70 and 80 years old with acute or convalescent COVID-19. CDR3 region: CASSVMASGQETQYF. CDR3 coding DNA: TGTGCCAGCAGCGTAATGGCTAGCGGGCAAGAGACCCAGTACTTC.